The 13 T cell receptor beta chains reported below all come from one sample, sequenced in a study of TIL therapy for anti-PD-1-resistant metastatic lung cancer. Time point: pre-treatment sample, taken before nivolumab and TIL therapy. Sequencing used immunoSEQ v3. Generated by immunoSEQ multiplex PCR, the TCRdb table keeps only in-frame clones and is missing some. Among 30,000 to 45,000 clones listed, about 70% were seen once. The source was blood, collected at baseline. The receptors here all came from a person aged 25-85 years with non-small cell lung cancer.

CDR3 nucleotides: TGTGCCAGCAGCCAAGACCCGGACAGGGCGGCTGGCTACACCTTC. This codes for CASSQDPDRAAGYTF. This chain links TRBV4-2 with TRBJ1-2, with 8 nucleotides matching TRBD1. The J segment lost 7 bases and the V segment lost 0 bases, leaving 7 bases of the junction unmatched. The germline V gene encodes CDR1 LGHNA and CDR2 YNFKEQ. This CDR3 contains 15 residues.

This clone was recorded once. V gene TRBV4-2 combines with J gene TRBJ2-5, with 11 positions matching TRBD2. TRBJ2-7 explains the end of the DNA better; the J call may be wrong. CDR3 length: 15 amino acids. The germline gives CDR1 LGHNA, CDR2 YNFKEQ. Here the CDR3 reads CASGPLAGGIYEQYF. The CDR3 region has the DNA TGTGCCAGCGGCCCGCTAGCGGGGGGAATCTACGAGCAGTACTTC.

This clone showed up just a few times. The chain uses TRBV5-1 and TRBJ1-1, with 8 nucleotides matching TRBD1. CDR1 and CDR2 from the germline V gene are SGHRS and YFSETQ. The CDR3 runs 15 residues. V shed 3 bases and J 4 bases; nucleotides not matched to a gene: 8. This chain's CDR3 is CASSSVNTGGTEAFF. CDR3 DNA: TGCGCCAGCAGCTCCGTAAACACAGGGGGCACTGAAGCTTTCTTT. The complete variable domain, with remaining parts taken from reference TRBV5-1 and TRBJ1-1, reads KAGVTQTPRYLIKTRGQQVTLSCSPISGHRSVSWYQQTPGQGLQFLFEYFSETQRNKGNFPGRFSGRQFSNSRSEMNVSTLELGDSALYLCASSSVNTGGTEAFFGQGTRLTVV.

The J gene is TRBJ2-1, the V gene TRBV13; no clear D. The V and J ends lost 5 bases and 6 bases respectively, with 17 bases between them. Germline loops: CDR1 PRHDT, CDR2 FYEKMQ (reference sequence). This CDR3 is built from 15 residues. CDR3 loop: CASSPPDFLSNEQFF. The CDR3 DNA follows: TGTGCCAGCAGCCCCCCCGACTTCCTCAGCAATGAGCAGTTCTTC. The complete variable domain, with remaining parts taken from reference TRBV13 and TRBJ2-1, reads AAGVIQSPRHLIKEKRETATLKCYPIPRHDTVYWYQQGPGQDPQFLISFYEKMQSDKGSIPDRFSAQQFSDYHSELNMSSLELGDSALYFCASSPPDFLSNEQFFGPGTRLTVL.

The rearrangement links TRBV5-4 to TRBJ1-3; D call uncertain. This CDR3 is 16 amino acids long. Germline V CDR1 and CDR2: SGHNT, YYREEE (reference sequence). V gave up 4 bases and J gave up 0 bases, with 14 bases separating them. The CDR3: CASSLGKSISGNTIYF. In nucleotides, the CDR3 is TGTGCCAGCAGCCTTGGTAAAAGTATCTCTGGAAACACCATATATTTT.

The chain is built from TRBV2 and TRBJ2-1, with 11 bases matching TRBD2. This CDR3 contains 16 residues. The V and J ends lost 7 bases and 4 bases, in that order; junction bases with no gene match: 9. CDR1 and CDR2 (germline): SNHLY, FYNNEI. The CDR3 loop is CASKTSGGSLYNEQFF. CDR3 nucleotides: TGTGCCAGCAAAACTAGCGGGGGCTCCTTATACAATGAGCAGTTCTTC.

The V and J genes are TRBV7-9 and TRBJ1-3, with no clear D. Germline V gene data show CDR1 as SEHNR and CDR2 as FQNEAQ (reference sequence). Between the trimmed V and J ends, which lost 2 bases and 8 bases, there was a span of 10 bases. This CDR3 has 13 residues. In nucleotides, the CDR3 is TGTGCCAGCAGCTTAACGTCGTCAGACACCATATATTTT. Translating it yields CASSLTSSDTIYF.

CDR3 amino acids: CASSYTRRGAFF. The CDR3, as DNA: TGTGCCAGCAGTTATACGAGGAGGGGGGCTTTCTTT. The chain is built from TRBV28 and TRBJ1-1, with D possibly being TRBD1 (6 bases). V dropped 4 bases and J dropped 11 bases, with 14 bases sitting between them. The germline gives CDR1 MDHEN, CDR2 SYDVKM. The CDR3 is 12 residues long.

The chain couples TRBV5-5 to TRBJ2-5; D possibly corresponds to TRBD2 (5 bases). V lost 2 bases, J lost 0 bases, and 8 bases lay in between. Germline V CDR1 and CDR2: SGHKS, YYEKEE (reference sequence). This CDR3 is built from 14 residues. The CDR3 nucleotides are TGTGCCAGCAGCTTCTTGCGGGACCAAGAGACCCAGTACTTC. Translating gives CASSFLRDQETQYF.

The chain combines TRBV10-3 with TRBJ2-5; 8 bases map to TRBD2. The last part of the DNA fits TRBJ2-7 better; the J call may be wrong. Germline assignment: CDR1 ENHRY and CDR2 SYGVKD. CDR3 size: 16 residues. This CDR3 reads CAISESGLAQAYEQYF. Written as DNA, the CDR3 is TGTGCCATCAGTGAGTCCGGACTAGCTCAGGCCTACGAGCAGTACTTC.

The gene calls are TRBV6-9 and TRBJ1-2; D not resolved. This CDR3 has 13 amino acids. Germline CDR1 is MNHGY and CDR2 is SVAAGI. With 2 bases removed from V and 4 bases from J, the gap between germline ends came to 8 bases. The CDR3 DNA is TGTGCCAGCAGTTATGAGGGCTGCTATGGCTACACCTTC. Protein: CASSYEGCYGYTF.

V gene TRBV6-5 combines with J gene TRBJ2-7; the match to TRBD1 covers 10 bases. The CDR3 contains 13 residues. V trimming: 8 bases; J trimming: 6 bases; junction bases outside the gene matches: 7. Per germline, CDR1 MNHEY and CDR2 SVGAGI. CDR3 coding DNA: TGTGCCAGCGGGACAGGGGACACCCGCGAGCAGTACTTC. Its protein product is CASGTGDTREQYF.

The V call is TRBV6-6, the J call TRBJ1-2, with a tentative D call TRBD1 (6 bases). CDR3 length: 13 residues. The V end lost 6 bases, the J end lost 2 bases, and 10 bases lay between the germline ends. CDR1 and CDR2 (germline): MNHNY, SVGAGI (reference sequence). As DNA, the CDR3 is TGTGCCAGCAGGGAGCAGGGGAACTATGGCTACACCTTC. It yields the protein CASREQGNYGYTF.